The 32 T cell receptor beta chains given below trace back to one sample, sequenced in a study of OX40 agonist ivuxolimab in advanced cancers. Clones were sequenced by immunoSEQ multiplex PCR, and TCRdb holds only the in-frame ones, with some missing. The sample lists approximately 90,000 clones, around 90% occurring once. The material was CD4+ or CD8+ T cells sorted from blood, obtained in a trial of the OX40 agonist ivuxolimab. These receptor sequences come from an adult with an advanced solid tumor such as melanoma, head and neck, liver or kidney cancer.

The chain uses TRBV5-6 and TRBJ2-3; the D is unclear. Between the trimmed V and J ends, which lost 4 bases and 4 bases, there was a span of 7 bases. Germline V gene lookup returns CDR1 SGHDT and CDR2 YYEEEE. CDR3 size: 12 residues. The CDR3 loop is CASSVTADTQYF. In nucleotides, the CDR3 is TGTGCCAGCAGCGTAACCGCAGATACGCAGTATTTT.

This sequence joins TRBV28 and TRBJ1-1; the D is unclear. The CDR3 length is 13 residues. The germline V gene encodes CDR1 MDHEN and CDR2 SYDVKM. The V and J ends lost 8 bases and 1 base respectively, with 11 bases between them. The CDR3 sequence is CASYRARNTEAFF. As DNA, the CDR3 is TGTGCCAGCTATCGGGCCAGGAACACTGAAGCTTTCTTT.

V is TRBV5-6 and J is TRBJ2-2, with no clear D. Deletions cut 0 bases from V and 0 bases from J, with 18 bases between. This CDR3 region has 19 residues. Germline V CDR1 and CDR2: SGHDT, YYEEEE. Written as DNA, the CDR3 is TGTGCCAGCAGCTTGGCCCCCTTAGGCGTACTAACGAACACCGGGGAGCTGTTTTTT. Its protein is CASSLAPLGVLTNTGELFF.

The V gene is TRBV7-9, the J gene TRBJ1-2, with D possibly matching TRBD1 (6 bases). The CDR3 contains 15 residues. CDR1 and CDR2 (germline): SEHNR, FQNEAQ (reference sequence). V shed 6 bases and J shed 5 bases, with 19 bases lying between them. The CDR3 sequence: CASSSLNRENYGYTF. The CDR3 nucleotides are TGTGCCAGCAGTTCCCTTAACAGGGAAAATTATGGCTACACCTTC.

This chain uses TRBV19 with TRBJ1-4; 7 nucleotides line up with TRBD1. J lost 6 bases, V lost 4 bases, and 14 bases had no gene match. This CDR3 has 17 residues. Germline V gene lookup returns CDR1 LNHDA and CDR2 SQIVND (reference sequence). The CDR3 DNA reads as TGTGCCAGTAGTAGCCCCCGCATACAGGGGTGGTATGAAAAACTGTTTTTT. Amino acids: CASSSPRIQGWYEKLFF.

The chain is built from TRBV27 and TRBJ2-3, with D uncertain. The CDR3 has 17 amino acids. CDR1 is MNHEY, CDR2 SMNVEV, per germline (reference sequence). Trimming shortened V by 3 bases and J by 1 base, and 17 bases separated the two germline ends. The DNA of the CDR3 is TGTGCCAGCAGTTTCCAAACGGGCTTACGGGGCACAGATACGCAGTATTTT. It translates to CASSFQTGLRGTDTQYF.

The rearrangement links TRBV6-6 to TRBJ2-2; possible D gene TRBD2, 7 bases. Germline V gene data show CDR1 as MNHNY and CDR2 as SVGAGI (reference sequence). Trimming removed 7 bases at V and 0 bases at J, with 15 bases between. The CDR3 spans 16 residues. CDR3 protein: CASTQRGATNTGELFF. DNA for the CDR3: TGTGCCAGCACCCAACGGGGGGCCACGAACACCGGGGAGCTGTTTTTT.

Remarks on this clone: At one boundary the junction diverges from the germline segment, which might be a read error. Written as DNA, the CDR3 is TGTGCCAGCAGCGTAGCGGGAGAGATCTACGAGCAGTACTTC. This gives the protein CASSVAGEIYEQYF. V gene TRBV7-2 combines with J gene TRBJ2-7; the match to TRBD2 covers 9 bases. The CDR3 has 14 amino acids. The germline V gene encodes CDR1 SGHTA and CDR2 FQGNSA.

The sample holds one count of this clone. The chain employs TRBV5-4 and TRBJ2-5; D is uncertain. The CDR3 loop spans 12 amino acids. CDR1 and CDR2 from the germline V gene are SGHNT and YYREEE (reference sequence). V lost 6 bases and J lost 1, with 7 bases in between. The CDR3 loop reads CASNHPQETQYF. The CDR3 DNA reads TGTGCCAGCAACCACCCCCAAGAGACCCAGTACTTC.

V usage is TRBV6-5 and J usage is TRBJ1-4; D is ambiguous. The CDR3 extends over 15 amino acids. Germline CDR1 reads MNHEY; CDR2 reads SVGAGI. V was cut by 5 bases and J by 0 bases, with 10 bases left in between. CDR3 in amino acids: CASSSLSATNEKLFF. CDR3 nucleotide sequence: TGTGCCAGCAGTAGCCTGTCTGCAACTAATGAAAAACTGTTTTTT.

The gene calls are TRBV5-4 and TRBJ2-3, with 8 nucleotides matching TRBD2. The CDR3 covers 15 residues. V dropped 0 bases and J dropped 2; count of bases not matched to a gene: 2. Germline CDR1 reads SGHNT; CDR2 reads YYREEE (reference sequence). Written as DNA, the CDR3 is TGTGCCAGCAGCTTGGGGCGGGAGGTCACAGATACGCAGTATTTT. It is translated as CASSLGREVTDTQYF.

The J gene is TRBJ2-5, the V gene TRBV9, with 9 bases aligning to TRBD1. The CDR3 length is 16 residues. Germline V gene data show CDR1 as SGDLS and CDR2 as YYNGEE. V lost 4 bases, J lost 2 bases, and 9 bases stayed unmatched. Written as DNA, the CDR3 is TGTGCCAGCAGCTACTCCGGGACAGGGACACAAGAGACCCAGTACTTC. Translating it yields CASSYSGTGTQETQYF.

The rearrangement uses TRBV4-3 and TRBJ2-4; a possible D gene is TRBD2 (5 bases). The CDR3 spans 14 residues. Germline CDR1 is LGHNA and CDR2 is YSLEER. Between the trimmed V and J ends, which lost 1 base and 8 bases, there was a span of 12 bases. The CDR3 region has the DNA TGCGCCAGCAGCCAAGGAATGGGAGAGGACATTCAGTACTTC. Protein sequence: CASSQGMGEDIQYF.

The chain recombines TRBV5-1 with TRBJ2-5, with D perhaps matching TRBD2 (5 bases). V dropped 0 bases and J dropped 2 bases, with 14 bases sitting between them. CDR3 length equals 16 residues. Germline values: CDR1 SGHRS, CDR2 YFSETQ. CDR3 nucleotide sequence: TGCGCCAGCAGCTTGGGTACTAGGTACCTTCAAGAGACCCAGTACTTC. The encoded protein is CASSLGTRYLQETQYF.

The rearrangement joins TRBV28 to TRBJ2-5, with 7 bases identical to TRBD1. The J call is in doubt because the DNA end fits TRBJ2-7 better. Per germline, CDR1 MDHEN and CDR2 SYDVKM. The CDR3 length is 17 residues. The CDR3 spells CASSLAQGTVLPYEQYF. The CDR3 DNA reads as TGTGCCAGCAGTTTAGCCCAAGGGACAGTTTTACCCTACGAGCAGTACTTC.

This clone was observed once. The rearrangement links TRBV6-1 to TRBJ2-2; no clear D gene. V lost 7 bases and J 7 bases, leaving 10 bases between the germline ends. CDR1 and CDR2 (germline): MNHNS, SASEGT. This CDR3 spans 12 amino acids. CDR3: CASTALYGELFF. In nucleotides, the CDR3 is TGTGCCAGCACAGCACTATACGGGGAGCTGTTTTTT.

This chain uses TRBV6-6 with TRBJ2-7, with 7 bases fitting TRBD2. Losses at the gene ends were 5 bases for V and 5 bases for J; bases not matched to a gene: 3. The CDR3 spans 12 residues. Looked up from germline, CDR1 is MNHNY and CDR2 is SVGAGI (reference sequence). CDR3 DNA sequence: TGTGCCAGCAGTCTTACTAGCGACGAGCAGTACTTC. Encoded protein: CASSLTSDEQYF.

The chain recombines TRBV30 with TRBJ1-2, with D uncertain. The germline CDR1 and CDR2 sequences are GTSNPN and SVGIG (reference sequence). Trimming shortened V by 5 bases and J by 8 bases, and 12 bases separated the two germline ends. The CDR3 has 11 residues. DNA for the CDR3: TGTGCCTGGGGAGGGTCTTGGGGCTACACCTTC. Residues: CAWGGSWGYTF.

This chain's CDR3 is CASSSGTVYNEQFF. The CDR3 DNA sequence: TGTGCCAGCAGTTCCGGGACGGTATACAATGAGCAGTTCTTC. The chain recombines TRBV6-5 with TRBJ2-1, with D perhaps assigned TRBD1 or TRBD2 (5 bases each). There are 14 residues in the CDR3. V was shortened by 4 bases and J by 4 bases, with 11 bases between the two germline ends. CDR1 is MNHEY, CDR2 SVGAGI, per germline.

This chain uses TRBV5-1 with TRBJ1-1; 8 bases are shared with TRBD1. V dropped 4 bases and J dropped 3; count of bases not matched to a gene: 2. The CDR3 is 13 amino acids. Germline CDR1 reads SGHRS; CDR2 reads YFSETQ. The CDR3 region has the DNA TGCGCCAGCAGCGCGACAGGGGACACTGAAGCTTTCTTT. Its protein product is CASSATGDTEAFF.

The chain recombines TRBV9 with TRBJ1-3, with 7 bases lining up with TRBD1. The CDR3 spans 17 residues. Germline V CDR1 and CDR2: SGDLS, YYNGEE. V lost 4 bases, J lost 1 base, and 11 bases stayed unmatched. The CDR3 DNA reads TGTGCCAGCAGCCGACGGACAGGCGGCAATTCTGGAAACACCATATATTTT. Translating gives CASSRRTGGNSGNTIYF. The full variable domain, in which reference TRBV9 and TRBJ1-3 provide the parts outside the CDR3, is DSGVTQTPKHLITATGQRVTLRCSPRSGDLSVYWYQQSLDQGLQFLIQYYNGEERAKGNILERFSAQQFPDLHSELNLSSLELGDSALYFCASSRRTGGNSGNTIYFGEGSWLTVV.

As to this clone: This same CDR3 is encoded by further DNA sequences in the sample. The chain couples TRBV7-2 to TRBJ2-2, with a weak D call TRBD1 (6 bases). Germline values: CDR1 SGHTA, CDR2 FQGNSA. The CDR3 runs to 15 residues. V lost 2 bases and J lost 0, with 7 bases in between. CDR3 loop: CASSLRTANTGELFF. CDR3 coding DNA: TGTGCCAGCAGCTTACGGACAGCGAACACCGGGGAGCTGTTTTTT.

V gene TRBV6-6 combines with J gene TRBJ1-4; D unclear. The V end was cut by 5 bases, the J end by 2 bases, with 12 bases between. There are 15 residues in the CDR3. Germline V gene lookup returns CDR1 MNHNY and CDR2 SVGAGI (reference sequence). In DNA, the CDR3 is TGTGCCAGCAGTCTAAAACATGGGACTAATGAAAAACTGTTTTTT. This codes for CASSLKHGTNEKLFF.

V gene TRBV27 combines with J gene TRBJ1-3; unclear D gene. The V and J ends lost 8 bases and 3 bases respectively, with 14 bases between them. This CDR3 comprises 14 residues. CDR1 is MNHEY, CDR2 SMNVEV, per germline (reference sequence). The CDR3 sequence is CASALTVGGNTIYF. In DNA form, the CDR3 reads TGTGCCAGCGCCCTGACGGTTGGTGGAAACACCATATATTTT.

This chain connects TRBV7-9 to TRBJ2-3; no reliable D call. Germline CDR1 reads SEHNR; CDR2 reads FQNEAQ (reference sequence). Trimming stripped 6 bases from V and 0 bases from J, with 10 bases between. CDR3 length equals 14 residues. CDR3 region: CASRTLDSTDTQYF. DNA for the CDR3: TGTGCCAGCAGGACCCTAGATAGCACAGATACGCAGTATTTT.

This clone showed up just a few times. The J gene is TRBJ2-7, the V gene TRBV6-1; 11 bases are shared with TRBD2. With V trimmed by 7 bases and J by 4 bases, 9 bases remained unmatched. The CDR3 length is 15 residues. Germline lookup yields CDR1 MNHNS and CDR2 SASEGT. CDR3 DNA: TGTGCCAGCACCGAAGGGGCTAGCGGGAGGTACGAGCAGTACTTC. Amino acids: CASTEGASGRYEQYF.

The V and J genes are TRBV29-1 and TRBJ1-1, with D unclear. CDR1 and CDR2 from the germline V gene are SQVTM and ANQGSEA. The CDR3 has 16 amino acids. Trimming cost V 1 base and J 6 bases, with 21 bases left between them. Here the CDR3 reads CSVEVVGRRQVAEAFF. CDR3 in DNA: TGCAGCGTTGAAGTAGTAGGGAGAAGGCAGGTCGCTGAAGCTTTCTTT.

The chain has TRBV5-4 and TRBJ2-5; the match to TRBD1 covers 8 bases. Looked up from germline, CDR1 is SGHNT and CDR2 is YYREEE (reference sequence). V lost 1 base and J lost 5; bases outside the gene matches: 13. The length of the CDR3 is 17 residues. CDR3 region: CASSLYEDRGLRETQYF. The CDR3 DNA follows: TGTGCCAGCAGCTTGTACGAAGACAGGGGACTTCGTGAGACCCAGTACTTC.

The chain links TRBV21-1 to TRBJ2-5; TRBD2 is the table's D call and was not checked against the DNA. TRBV21-1 is a pseudogene locus. CDR3 length: 17 amino acids. The CDR3 reads CASSARGAGGPDETQYF. The CDR3 DNA reads as TGTGCCAGCAGCGCCCGGGGGGCGGGAGGGCCGGACGAGACCCAGTACTTC.

The chain employs TRBV6-1 and TRBJ2-7; D is unclear. This CDR3 has 11 amino acids. Trimming left V 4 bases short and J 7 bases short, with 8 bases between. Germline V gives CDR1 MNHNS, CDR2 SASEGT. The CDR3 spells CASSVVWEQYF. The CDR3 DNA reads TGTGCCAGCAGTGTAGTGTGGGAGCAGTACTTC.

The rearrangement links TRBV7-2 to TRBJ2-1; no definite D call. Germline loops: CDR1 SGHTA, CDR2 FQGNSA. With 1 base removed from V and 3 bases from J, the gap between germline ends came to 13 bases. The CDR3 is 16 amino acids. Written as DNA, the CDR3 is TGTGCCAGCAGCTTAGACCTGGGGTTGAACTACAATGAGCAGTTCTTC. It yields the protein CASSLDLGLNYNEQFF.

CDR3 residues: CAWSLWTIKETQYF. In DNA, the CDR3 is TGTGCCTGGAGTCTTTGGACAATAAAAGAGACCCAGTACTTC. The chain is built from TRBV30 and TRBJ2-5; D possibly corresponds to TRBD1 (5 bases). V lost 2 bases and J 3 bases, leaving 13 bases between the germline ends. Germline CDR1 GTSNPN, CDR2 SVGIG (reference sequence). The CDR3 consists of 14 residues.